These 2 T cell receptor beta chains were sequenced from one sample in a study of T cells in Graves' hyperthyroidism and ophthalmopathy (dated by TCRdb to the late 2010s). Receptor libraries were prepared by multiplex PCR. The listed sequencing device is Illumina HiSeq 2000. The TCR beta CDR3 regions were amplified from RNA transcripts. The first round of RT-PCR for the TCR CDR3 was performed with the HTBI primer set and the Qiagen OneStep RT-PCR kit. The public reads were reprocessed in TCRdb via fastp at Q25 and MiXCR, keeping in-frame beta chains. Each record represents a unique CDR3 protein, reported with the most common genes and DNA among its rows. This sample lists almost 600,000 distinct CDR3 sequences; roughly 14% were detected once. The ten largest account for 5.8% of the sample. The sample was blood. These receptors all stem from a woman younger than 45 with Graves' hyperthyroidism that later progressed to Graves' ophthalmopathy.

This clonotype has a count of ten or more. The missing conserved phenylalanine or tryptophan at the end of this CDR3 makes a read error likely. The chain uses TRBV27 and TRBJ2-5, with D possibly being TRBD2 (6 bases). Germline CDR1 and CDR2: MNHEY and SMNVEV (reference sequence). V was trimmed by 3 bases and J by 4 bases, leaving 15 bases between them. This CDR3 is 15 amino acids long. The CDR3 region is CASSFGGTRGETQYL. CDR3 DNA sequence: TGTGCCAGCAGTTTTGGGGGGACGCGGGGAGAGACCCAGTACCTC.

This clonotype appeared many times. V and J are TRBV2 and TRBJ2-3; D remains unclear. Germline-derived CDR1 and CDR2 are SNHLY and FYNNEI. The CDR3 is 13 amino acids. The V end lost 4 bases, the J end lost 0 bases, and 5 bases lay between the germline ends. For the CDR3, the DNA is TGTGCCAGCAGTGTGGCCAGCACAGATACGCAGTATTTT. Amino acid sequence: CASSVASTDTQYF.